This T cell receptor beta chain was identified in a study of T cells in Graves' hyperthyroidism and ophthalmopathy (dated by TCRdb to 2018 to 2020). General notes on the study: Peripheral blood was collected at initial diagnosis, before any treatment. A discovery cohort of around 98 patients, fewer than 50 with Graves' ophthalmopathy and approximately 60 with stable Graves' hyperthyroidism, was used to find distinguishing TCR V-J signatures. Prospective prediction of ophthalmopathy was tested in an independent validation cohort of under 20 hyperthyroidism patients and 15 to 17 patients who later progressed to ophthalmopathy. For training and testing, the 100 patients in the discovery cohort were randomly divided in a 7:3 ratio. The study also compared thyroid tissue and blood T-cell repertoires from about 6 Graves' hyperthyroidism patients. After blood sampling, hyperthyroidism patients were treated with methimazole at a starting dose of 30 mg daily, and ophthalmopathy patients were treated with high-dose intravenous methylprednisolone. The paper reports TCR Vbeta CDR3 sequencing of approximately 130 peripheral blood samples: 43 ophthalmopathy, about 75 hyperthyroidism and around 17 progressor patients.

Ophthalmopathy patients had moderately to severely active disease, Clinical Activity Score of at least 3, NOSPECS grade of at least 4, and duration under 3 months. Any patient with an uncontrolled infection, another autoimmune disease, pregnancy or lactation was excluded. Clinical symptoms, serum thyroxine and TRAb, thyroid ultrasound, and orbital computed tomography formed the basis for the diagnoses. Ficoll-Paque density gradient centrifugation was used to isolate PBMCs from approximately 10 ml of fresh peripheral blood. Total RNA was extracted with Trizol reagent, and quality was checked on an Agilent 2100 Bioanalyzer. The TCR beta CDR3 regions were amplified from the RNA transcripts. The TCR CDR3 was subjected to a first round of RT-PCR using the HTBI primer set and the Qiagen OneStep RT-PCR kit. Libraries were constructed in a second round of multiplex PCR, after which size selection and purification were performed. Paired-end sequencing of the libraries was performed with 100 bp reads on an Illumina HiSeq2000. Concerning the study's data processing: SOAPnuke was used to process the raw data, with reads discarded if the reads contained adapters or uncalled bases, had a mean Phred below 15, or lacked an exact constant-primer or identifier match. COPE v1.2.5 was used to merge the high-quality paired reads, and each unique nucleotide sequence was defined as a clonotype. MiTCR v1.1 was used to align clonotypes to the IMGT TRBV, TRBD and TRBJ reference segments. The analysis included only V-J combinations with a frequency above 0.0001, which together covered 99% to 99.2% of the repertoires. The TCS score was defined as F50 (clonal expansion) divided by E x V (chaos), with BLOSUM62-based TCRdist calculated between CDR3 peptides within each V-J. Welch's t-statistics and random forest reduced several hundred V-J features to 10 to 15, which were used in a naive Bayes classifier (R e1071). TCRdb trimmed the raw reads at Q25, called clones with MiXCR and kept productive beta chains. Identical CDR3 protein sequences are pooled into one entry, listed with their most common genes and DNA. The V and J calls here are based on TCRdb, not the publication. Within this sample are 600,000 or so distinct CDR3 sequences, with 11% to 15% of them counted one time only. Jointly, the top ten make up over 6% of the sample.

Concerning this clonotype: It has no known antigen specificity. Per-base qualities were not stored, and no clone one base away is much larger.

The paper as a whole reports these results and caveats: In validation, progression to ophthalmopathy was predicted by the model with approximately 67% sensitivity and roughly 72% specificity, a median of 6.5 months before onset. Most expanded thyroid clonotypes (frequency above 0.001) were also detected in blood, suggesting blood repertoires may reflect thyroid immune responses. In cross-validation, a model built on a 13 V-J signature told ophthalmopathy apart from stable hyperthyroidism with less than 90% sensitivity and roughly 81% specificity, and in testing the same model reached 80%/75%. No statistical method was used to fix the sample size in advance, and group allocation was not hidden from the investigators.

For CDR1 and CDR2, the germline V gene lists SQVTM and ANQGSEA. The CDR3 runs 14 residues from the cysteine to the phenylalanine. Of all the DNA, just the CDR3 is kept, 42 bases in frame from base 1. The chain is made from TRBV29-1 and TRBJ2-1, and TRBD2 may be the D gene, going by 6 matching bases. The DNA end is more similar to TRBJ2-7, so the J call may be wrong. Specimen: blood. This receptor was identified in a woman between 18 and 29 years old with Graves' ophthalmopathy. The sequence in DNA is TGCAGCGTTCATGACGGGGGAACCTACAATGAGCAGTACTTC. It encodes CSVHDGGTYNEQYF.